This TCR beta chain was obtained from a study of blood T cell repertoires in COVID-19. Study overall: Collection of acute and convalescent COVID-19 samples took place in the United States, Italy and Spain. PBMCs, B-cell-depleted T cells, or T cells were the source of the cDNA or gDNA that made up the material.

The ends lost 5 bases at V and 15 bases at J; junction bases unmatched: 18. This CDR3 is built from 15 residues. The germline gives CDR1 GTSNPN, CDR2 SVGIG (reference sequence). Authors' analysis steps: Reference gene primer amplification gave nucleated cell count estimates. Profiled with immunoSEQ multiplex PCR; TCRdb holds only in-frame clones, not every one. That table furnishes V, J and clone size, whereas the DNA furnished D and trimming. The sample has tens of thousands of clones, about 80% seen once. The chain combines TRBV30 with TRBJ2-3, with 12 bases fitting TRBD2. Sequencing input: peripheral blood. This clonotype was obtained from a human donor in a cohort sampled during active COVID-19. The chain's CDR3 is CAWQLERKTSGSGYF. CDR3 coding DNA: TGTGCCTGGCAGCTGGAGAGAAAGACTAGCGGGAGTGGTTATTTT. Combining the CDR3 with reference TRBV30 and TRBJ2-3 gives the whole variable domain SQTIHQWPATLVQPVGSPLSLECTVEGTSNPNLYWYRQAAGRGLQLLFYSVGIGQISSEVPQNLSASRPQDRQFILSSKKLLLSDSGFYLCAWQLERKTSGSGYFGPGTRLTVL.